Presented here are 14 T cell receptor beta chains from one specimen sequenced in a study of CD8+ T cells in alopecia areata. In each case, RNA was isolated and then reverse transcribed into cDNA as the sequencing template. Produced via immunoSEQ multiplex PCR; TCRdb's table is partial and in-frame only. Among 100,000 to 150,000 clones, approximately 48% were seen once, and the ten largest hold 15% to 20%. This material consisted of CD8+ T cells sorted from blood, taken at week 0. Receptor source: a human donor with alopecia areata.

This clone is judged medium-sized (0.01 to 0.1%). This chain uses TRBV6-1 with TRBJ2-3, with D possibly matching TRBD2 (6 bases). The ends were cut back, 3 bases at V and 4 bases at J, with 14 bases in the middle. The germline V gene has CDR1 MNHNS and CDR2 SASEGT. The CDR3 length is 15 residues. The CDR3 DNA reads as TGTGCCAGCAGTGAGTGGAGCGGGCGAGCAGATACGCAGTATTTT. It translates to CASSEWSGRADTQYF.

This clone was found a few times. The rearrangement joins TRBV29-1 to TRBJ2-2, with TRBD1 identical over 7 bases. After removal of 7 bases from V and 3 bases from J, the junction contained 14 bases not matched to a gene. The germline V gene has CDR1 SQVTM and CDR2 ANQGSEA. CDR3 size: 16 residues. The CDR3 region is CSANLGQAPDTGELFF. The CDR3 DNA is TGCAGCGCTAACCTTGGACAGGCCCCAGACACCGGGGAGCTGTTTTTT.

This clone occurred a few times. The rearrangement links TRBV19 to TRBJ1-2, with D hard to call. V was shortened by 3 bases and J by 4 bases, with 6 bases between the two germline ends. CDR1 and CDR2 from the germline V gene are LNHDA and SQIVND (reference sequence). The CDR3 is made up of 12 amino acids. Written as DNA, the CDR3 is TGTGCCAGTAGTATGTCGGTCTATGGCTACACCTTC. It codes for CASSMSVYGYTF.

The J gene is TRBJ1-5, the V gene TRBV7-8; no firm D call. Trimming cost V 5 bases and J 9 bases, with 11 bases left between them. The CDR3 covers 12 residues. Germline CDR1 is SGHVS and CDR2 is FQNEAQ. CDR3 sequence: CASSPGEGPQHF. The DNA for the CDR3 is TGTGCCAGCAGCCCTGGGGAGGGGCCCCAGCATTTT.

This clone was seen just once. The chain carries TRBV27 and TRBJ2-2, with D possibly called TRBD1 or TRBD2 (6 bases each). The CDR3 loop spans 16 amino acids. Germline CDR1 and CDR2: MNHEY and SMNVEV (reference sequence). Trimming pared 3 bases from V and 4 bases from J, leaving 15 bases between. CDR3: CASSFRDMRGTGELFF. In DNA, the CDR3 is TGTGCCAGCAGTTTTCGGGACATGCGGGGCACCGGGGAGCTGTTTTTT.

This clone has more than one count but fewer than ten. The chain links TRBV5-1 to TRBJ2-5; perhaps TRBD1 as D (5 bases). V was cut by 6 bases and J by 3 bases, with 12 bases left in between. This CDR3 has 13 amino acids. Germline V gives CDR1 SGHRS, CDR2 YFSETQ. CDR3 sequence: CASNEGAEETQYF. CDR3 DNA: TGCGCCAGCAACGAAGGGGCGGAAGAGACCCAGTACTTC.

The rearrangement links TRBV29-1 to TRBJ1-1; D unresolved. V lost 0 bases to trimming and J lost 1 base, with 6 bases between them. This CDR3 spans 13 amino acids. Per germline, CDR1 SQVTM and CDR2 ANQGSEA. The CDR3 protein is CSVEDPANTEAFF. The CDR3 DNA follows: TGCAGCGTTGAAGATCCAGCGAACACTGAAGCTTTCTTT. Supplemented by reference TRBV29-1 and TRBJ1-1, the full variable domain reads SAVISQKPSRDICQRGTSLTIQCQVDSQVTMMFWYRQQPGQSLTLIATANQGSEATYESGFVIDKFPISRPNLTFSTLTVSNMSPEDSSIYLCSVEDPANTEAFFGQGTRLTVV.

The chain is built from TRBV7-9 and TRBJ2-5, with TRBD1 identical over 7 bases. The V and J ends lost 3 bases and 4 bases, in that order; junction bases with no gene match: 8. Per the germline V gene, CDR1 is SEHNR and CDR2 is FQNEAQ (reference sequence). The CDR3 is 15 residues long. The CDR3 region has the DNA TGTGCCAGCAGCTTTGGAACAGGGGAAATAGAGACCCAGTACTTC. Protein sequence: CASSFGTGEIETQYF. The entire variable domain, with the rest obtained from reference TRBV7-9 and TRBJ2-5, is as follows: DTGVSQNPRHKITKRGQNVTFRCDPISEHNRLYWYRQTLGQGPEFLTYFQNEAQLEKSRLLSDRFSAERPKGSFSTLEIQRTEQGDSAMYLCASSFGTGEIETQYFGPGTRLLVL.

The J gene is TRBJ1-2, the V gene TRBV5-1; 7 positions agree with TRBD1. Germline CDR1 and CDR2: SGHRS and YFSETQ. The CDR3 sequence is 14 residues long. The V and J ends lost 0 bases and 8 bases, in that order; junction bases with no gene match: 7. CDR3 nucleotide sequence: TGCGCCAGCAGCTTGGTCGGGGACAGCGACGGCTACACCTTC. This gives the protein CASSLVGDSDGYTF. Complete variable domain (other parts from reference TRBV5-1 and TRBJ1-2): KAGVTQTPRYLIKTRGQQVTLSCSPISGHRSVSWYQQTPGQGLQFLFEYFSETQRNKGNFPGRFSGRQFSNSRSEMNVSTLELGDSALYLCASSLVGDSDGYTFGSGTRLTVV.

This clone has only a few counts. The chain employs TRBV13 and TRBJ1-1; TRBD1 matches at 9 bases. V gave up 5 bases and J gave up 5 bases; unmatched junction bases: 6. CDR1 PRHDT and CDR2 FYEKMQ come from the germline V gene (reference sequence). This CDR3 spans 14 amino acids. CDR3 sequence (DNA): TGTGCCAGCAGCACTGGGACAGGGTATACTGAAGCTTTCTTT. Encoded protein: CASSTGTGYTEAFF. The full variable domain, completed using reference TRBV13 and TRBJ1-1, is AAGVIQSPRHLIKEKRETATLKCYPIPRHDTVYWYQQGPGQDPQFLISFYEKMQSDKGSIPDRFSAQQFSDYHSELNMSSLELGDSALYFCASSTGTGYTEAFFGQGTRLTVV.

The CDR3 DNA follows: TGCGCCAGCAGTCAAGGGGGCGGGGAGCTGTTTTTT. It yields the protein CASSQGGGELFF. V and J are TRBV23-1 and TRBJ2-2, with D perhaps TRBD1 or TRBD2 (5 bases each). TRBV23-1 belongs to the ORF category, with a function that is uncertain. The CDR3 totals 12 residues. Trimming shortened V by 2 bases and J by 7 bases, and 5 bases separated the two germline ends.

The chain combines TRBV19 with TRBJ2-1; D not certain. The V end lost 6 bases, the J end lost 3 bases, and 15 bases lay between the germline ends. This CDR3 comprises 15 residues. Germline-derived CDR1 and CDR2 are LNHDA and SQIVND (reference sequence). The CDR3 loop is CASSDLGTVYNEQFF. The CDR3, as DNA: TGTGCCAGTAGCGACTTGGGTACGGTCTACAATGAGCAGTTCTTC.

The chain joins TRBV4-2 to TRBJ1-1; D is unresolved. CDR1 is LGHNA and CDR2 is YNFKEQ in the germline V gene. Trimming left V 3 bases short and J 0 bases short, with 14 bases between. The CDR3 has 16 residues. CDR3: CASSQSSRAVNTEAFF. CDR3 bases: TGTGCCAGCAGCCAGAGCTCACGGGCTGTGAACACTGAAGCTTTCTTT.

This clone was counted between two and nine times. The rearrangement joins TRBV11-2 to TRBJ2-7; 7 nucleotides agree with TRBD2. Germline loops: CDR1 SGHAT, CDR2 FQNNGV. CDR3 length equals 13 residues. V dropped 3 bases and J dropped 5; count of bases not matched to a gene: 4. CDR3 sequence reads: CASSLGGVDEQYF. CDR3 DNA: TGTGCCAGCAGCTTGGGGGGGGTAGACGAGCAGTACTTC.